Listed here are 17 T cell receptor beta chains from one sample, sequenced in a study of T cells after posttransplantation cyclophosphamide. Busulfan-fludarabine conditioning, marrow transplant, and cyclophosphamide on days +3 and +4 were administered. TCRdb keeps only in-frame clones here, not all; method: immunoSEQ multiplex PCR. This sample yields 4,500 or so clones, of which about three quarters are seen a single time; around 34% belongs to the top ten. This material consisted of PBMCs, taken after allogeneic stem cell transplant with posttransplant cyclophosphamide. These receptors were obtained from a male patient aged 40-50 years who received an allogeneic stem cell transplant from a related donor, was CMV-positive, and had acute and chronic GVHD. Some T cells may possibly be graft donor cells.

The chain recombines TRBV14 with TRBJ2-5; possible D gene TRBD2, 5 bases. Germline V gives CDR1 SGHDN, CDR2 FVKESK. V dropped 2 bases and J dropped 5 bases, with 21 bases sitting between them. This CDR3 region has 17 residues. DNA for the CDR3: TGTGCCAGCAGCCAAAGGGAGACACTATTTAGCCACGAGACCCAGTACTTC. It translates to CASSQRETLFSHETQYF.

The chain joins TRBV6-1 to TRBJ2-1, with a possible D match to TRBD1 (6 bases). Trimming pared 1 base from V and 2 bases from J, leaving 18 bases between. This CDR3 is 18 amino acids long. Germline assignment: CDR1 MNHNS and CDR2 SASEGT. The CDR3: CASSEEVPDRSTYNEQFF. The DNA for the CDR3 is TGTGCCAGCAGTGAAGAAGTCCCAGACAGGTCTACCTACAATGAGCAGTTCTTC.

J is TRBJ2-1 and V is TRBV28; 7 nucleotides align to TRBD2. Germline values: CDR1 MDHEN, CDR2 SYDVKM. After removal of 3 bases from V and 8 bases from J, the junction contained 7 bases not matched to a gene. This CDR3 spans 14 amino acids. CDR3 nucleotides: TGTGCCAGCAGTTTCGGTGGGAGGGCCCATGAGCAGTTCTTC. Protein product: CASSFGGRAHEQFF.

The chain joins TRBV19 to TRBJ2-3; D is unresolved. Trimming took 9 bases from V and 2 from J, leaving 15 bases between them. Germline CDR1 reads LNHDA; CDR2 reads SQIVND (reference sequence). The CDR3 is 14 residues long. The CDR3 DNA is TGTGCCAGCAAGGAGCTCCGATCCACAGATACGCAGTATTTT. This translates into CASKELRSTDTQYF.

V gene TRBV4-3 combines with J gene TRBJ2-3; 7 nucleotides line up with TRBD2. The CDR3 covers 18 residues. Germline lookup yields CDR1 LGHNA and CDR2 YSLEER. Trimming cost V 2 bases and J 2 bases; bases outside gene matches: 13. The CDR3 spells CASSQSGAGRGHTDTQYF. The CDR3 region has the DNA TGCGCCAGCAGCCAATCGGGAGCGGGACGAGGACACACAGATACGCAGTATTTT.

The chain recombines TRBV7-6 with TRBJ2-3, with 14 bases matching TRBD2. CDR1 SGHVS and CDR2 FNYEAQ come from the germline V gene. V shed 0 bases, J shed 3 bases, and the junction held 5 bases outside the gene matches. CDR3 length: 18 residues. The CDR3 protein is CASSLAGTSGSVTDTQYF. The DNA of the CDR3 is TGTGCCAGCAGCTTAGCGGGGACTAGCGGGAGCGTGACAGATACGCAGTATTTT.

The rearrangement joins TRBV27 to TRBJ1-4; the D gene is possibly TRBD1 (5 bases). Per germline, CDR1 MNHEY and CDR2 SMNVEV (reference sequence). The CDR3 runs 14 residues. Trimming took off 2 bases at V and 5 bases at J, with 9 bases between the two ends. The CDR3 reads CASSLLPGNEKLFF. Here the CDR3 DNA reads TGTGCCAGCAGTTTACTTCCAGGGAATGAAAAACTGTTTTTT.

As DNA, the CDR3 is TGTGCCAGCAGCCAAGGGGGGCAGGGCAGGAACACTGAAGCTTTCTTT. Protein: CASSQGGQGRNTEAFF. The V call is TRBV4-2, the J call TRBJ1-1; weak D call: TRBD1 (6 bases). Trimming cost V 1 base and J 1 base, with 13 bases left between them. CDR3 length equals 16 residues. The germline CDR1 and CDR2 sequences are LGHNA and YNFKEQ.

DNA for the CDR3: TGCGCCAGCAGTAGTACTAGCGGCCAAGAGACCCAGTACTTC. Translation gives CASSSTSGQETQYF. The rearrangement links TRBV10-2 to TRBJ2-5; 8 nucleotides match TRBD2. Germline CDR1 WSHSY, CDR2 SAAADI. This CDR3 is built from 14 residues. The junction had 3 bases not matched to a gene; V was cut back by 5 bases and J by 1 base.

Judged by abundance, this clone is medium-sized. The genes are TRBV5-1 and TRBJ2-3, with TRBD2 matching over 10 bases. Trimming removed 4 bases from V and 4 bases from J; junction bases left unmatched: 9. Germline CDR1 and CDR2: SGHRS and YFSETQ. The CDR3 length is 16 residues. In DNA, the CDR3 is TGCGCCAGCAGCCCTATAGCGGGAGGCGCCTCAGATACGCAGTATTTT. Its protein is CASSPIAGGASDTQYF.

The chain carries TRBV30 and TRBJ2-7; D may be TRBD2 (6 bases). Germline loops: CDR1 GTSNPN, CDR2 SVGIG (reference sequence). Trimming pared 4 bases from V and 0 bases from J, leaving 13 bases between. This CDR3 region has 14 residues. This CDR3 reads CAWKAWGDSYEQYF. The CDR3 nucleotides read TGTGCCTGGAAGGCATGGGGGGACTCCTACGAGCAGTACTTC.

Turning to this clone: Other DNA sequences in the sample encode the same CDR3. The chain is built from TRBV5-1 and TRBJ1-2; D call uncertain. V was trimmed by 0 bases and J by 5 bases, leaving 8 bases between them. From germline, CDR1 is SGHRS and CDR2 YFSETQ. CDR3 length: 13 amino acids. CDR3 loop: CASSLDRKYGYTF. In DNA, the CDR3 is TGCGCCAGCAGCTTGGACAGAAAATATGGCTACACCTTC. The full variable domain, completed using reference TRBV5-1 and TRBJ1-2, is KAGVTQTPRYLIKTRGQQVTLSCSPISGHRSVSWYQQTPGQGLQFLFEYFSETQRNKGNFPGRFSGRQFSNSRSEMNVSTLELGDSALYLCASSLDRKYGYTFGSGTRLTVV.

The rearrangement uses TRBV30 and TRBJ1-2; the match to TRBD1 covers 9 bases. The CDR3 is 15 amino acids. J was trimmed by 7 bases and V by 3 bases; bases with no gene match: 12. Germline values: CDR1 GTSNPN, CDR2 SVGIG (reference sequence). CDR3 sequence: CAWSNGWTGAIGYTF. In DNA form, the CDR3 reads TGTGCCTGGAGCAACGGGTGGACAGGGGCTATTGGCTACACCTTC.

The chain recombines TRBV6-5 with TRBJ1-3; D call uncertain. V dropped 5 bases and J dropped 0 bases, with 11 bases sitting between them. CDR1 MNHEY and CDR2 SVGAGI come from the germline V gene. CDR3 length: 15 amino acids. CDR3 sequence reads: CASSTPGFSGNTIYF. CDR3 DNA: TGTGCCAGCAGTACTCCGGGGTTCTCTGGAAACACCATATATTTT.

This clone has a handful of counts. For the CDR3, the DNA is TGTGCCAGCTCGTCCGACAGTCCAAACACCATATATTTT. Translated, it gives CASSSDSPNTIYF. The chain combines TRBV9 with TRBJ1-3, with D possibly matching TRBD1 (5 bases). CDR1 is SGDLS and CDR2 is YYNGEE in the germline V gene. The germline V and J ends were trimmed by 7 bases and 6 bases, with 14 bases remaining between them. The CDR3 is made up of 13 amino acids.

The CDR3 spells CASSVGQPGNTIYF. CDR3 nucleotide sequence: TGTGCCAGCAGTGTAGGACAGCCTGGAAACACCATATATTTT. The chain recombines TRBV25-1 with TRBJ1-3; possibly TRBD1 for D (6 bases). The ends were cut back, 4 bases at V and 2 bases at J, with 9 bases in the middle. The CDR3 contains 14 residues. Germline lookup yields CDR1 MGHDK and CDR2 SYGVNS.

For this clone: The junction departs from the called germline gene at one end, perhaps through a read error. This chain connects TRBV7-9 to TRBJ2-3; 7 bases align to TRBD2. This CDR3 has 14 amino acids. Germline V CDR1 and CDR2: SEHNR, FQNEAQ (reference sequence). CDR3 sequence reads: CASSFTGGTDTQYF. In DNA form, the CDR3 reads TGTGCCAGCAGCTTCACGGGAGGCACTGATACGCAGTATTTT.